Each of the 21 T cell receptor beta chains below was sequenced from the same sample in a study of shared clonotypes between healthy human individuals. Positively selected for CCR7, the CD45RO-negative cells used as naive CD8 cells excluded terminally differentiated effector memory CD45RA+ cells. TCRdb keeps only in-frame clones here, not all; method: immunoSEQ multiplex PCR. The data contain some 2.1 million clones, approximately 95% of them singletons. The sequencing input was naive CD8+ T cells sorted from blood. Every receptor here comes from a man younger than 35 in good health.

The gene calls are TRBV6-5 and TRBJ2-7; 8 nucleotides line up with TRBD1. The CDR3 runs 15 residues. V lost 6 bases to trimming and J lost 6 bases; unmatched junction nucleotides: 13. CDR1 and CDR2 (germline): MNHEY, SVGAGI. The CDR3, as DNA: TGTGCCAGCAGCCTCACCTCGACAGGGGTGGGCGAGCAGTACTTC. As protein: CASSLTSTGVGEQYF.

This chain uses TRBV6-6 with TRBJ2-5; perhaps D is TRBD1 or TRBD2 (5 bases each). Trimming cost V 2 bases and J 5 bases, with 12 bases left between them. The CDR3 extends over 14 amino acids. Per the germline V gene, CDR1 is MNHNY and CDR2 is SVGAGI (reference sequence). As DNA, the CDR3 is TGTGCCAGCAGTTACGAGGGGTACGTGGAGACCCAGTACTTC. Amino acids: CASSYEGYVETQYF.

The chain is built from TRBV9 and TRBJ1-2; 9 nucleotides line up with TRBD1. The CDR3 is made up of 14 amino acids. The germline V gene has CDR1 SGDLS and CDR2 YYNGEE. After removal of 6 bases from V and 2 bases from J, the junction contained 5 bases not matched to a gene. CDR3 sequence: CASTRQGVNYGYTF. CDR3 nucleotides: TGTGCCAGCACCCGACAGGGGGTAAACTATGGCTACACCTTC. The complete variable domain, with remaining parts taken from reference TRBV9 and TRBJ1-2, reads DSGVTQTPKHLITATGQRVTLRCSPRSGDLSVYWYQQSLDQGLQFLIQYYNGEERAKGNILERFSAQQFPDLHSELNLSSLELGDSALYFCASTRQGVNYGYTFGSGTRLTVV.

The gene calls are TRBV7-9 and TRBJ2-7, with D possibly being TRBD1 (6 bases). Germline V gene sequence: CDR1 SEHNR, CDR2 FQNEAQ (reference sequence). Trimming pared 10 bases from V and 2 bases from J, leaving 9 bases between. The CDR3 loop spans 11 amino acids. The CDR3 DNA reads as TGTGCCATCGACAGGCCCTACGAGCAGTACTTC. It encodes CAIDRPYEQYF.

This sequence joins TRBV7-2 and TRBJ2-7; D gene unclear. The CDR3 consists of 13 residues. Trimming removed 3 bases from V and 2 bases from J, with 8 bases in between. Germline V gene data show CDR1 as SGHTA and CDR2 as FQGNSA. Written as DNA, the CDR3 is TGTGCCAGCAGCTTTGGACCAACCTACGAGCAGTACTTC. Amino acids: CASSFGPTYEQYF.

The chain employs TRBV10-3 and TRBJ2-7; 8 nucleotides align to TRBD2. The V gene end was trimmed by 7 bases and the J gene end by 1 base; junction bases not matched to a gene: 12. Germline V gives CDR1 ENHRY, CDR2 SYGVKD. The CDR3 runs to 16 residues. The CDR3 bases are TGTGCCATCACATCGGGGGAGCGGGAGATGTCCTACGAGCAGTACTTC. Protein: CAITSGEREMSYEQYF.

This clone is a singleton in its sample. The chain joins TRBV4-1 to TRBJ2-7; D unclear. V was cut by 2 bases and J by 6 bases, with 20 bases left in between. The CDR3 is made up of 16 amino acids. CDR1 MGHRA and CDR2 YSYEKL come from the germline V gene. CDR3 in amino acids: CASSQYAKGPAAEQYF. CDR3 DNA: TGCGCCAGCAGCCAATATGCAAAAGGTCCTGCGGCCGAGCAGTACTTC.

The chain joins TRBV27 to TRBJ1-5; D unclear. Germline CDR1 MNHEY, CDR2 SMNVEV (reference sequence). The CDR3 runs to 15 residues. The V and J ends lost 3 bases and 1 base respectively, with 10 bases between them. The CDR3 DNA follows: TGTGCCAGCAGTTTGAACGGACGGAGCAATCAGCCCCAGCATTTT. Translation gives CASSLNGRSNQPQHF.

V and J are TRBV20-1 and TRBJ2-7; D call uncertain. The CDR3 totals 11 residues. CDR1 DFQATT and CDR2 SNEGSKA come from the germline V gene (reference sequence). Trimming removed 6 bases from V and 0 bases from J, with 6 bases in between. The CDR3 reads CSALSSYEQYF. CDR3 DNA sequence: TGCAGTGCACTGAGCTCCTACGAGCAGTACTTC.

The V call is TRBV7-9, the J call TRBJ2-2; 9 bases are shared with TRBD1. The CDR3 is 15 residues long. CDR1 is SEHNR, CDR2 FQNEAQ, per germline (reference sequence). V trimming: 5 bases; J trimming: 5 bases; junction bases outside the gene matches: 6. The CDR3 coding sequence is TGTGCCAGCAGCGGCCGGGACAGGGCGACCGGGGAGCTGTTTTTT. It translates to CASSGRDRATGELFF.

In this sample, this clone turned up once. The CDR3 sequence is CASSNRGRMQYF. DNA for the CDR3: TGTGCCAGCAGCAACAGGGGGCGGATGCAGTACTTC. V is TRBV7-2 and J is TRBJ2-7; the match to TRBD1 covers 9 bases. CDR1 SGHTA and CDR2 FQGNSA come from the germline V gene. This CDR3 is built from 12 residues. Losses at the gene ends were 5 bases for V and 9 bases for J; bases not matched to a gene: 5.

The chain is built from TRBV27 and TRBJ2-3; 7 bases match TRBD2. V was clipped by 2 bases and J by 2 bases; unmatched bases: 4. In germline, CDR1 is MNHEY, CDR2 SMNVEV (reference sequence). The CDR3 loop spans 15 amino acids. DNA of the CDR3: TGTGCCAGCAGTTTAGAGGGACTATCCACAGATACGCAGTATTTT. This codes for CASSLEGLSTDTQYF.

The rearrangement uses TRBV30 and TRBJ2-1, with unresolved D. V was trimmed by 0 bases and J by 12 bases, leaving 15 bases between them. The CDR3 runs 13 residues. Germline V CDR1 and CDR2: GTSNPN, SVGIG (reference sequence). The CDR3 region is CAWSVLVAEGQFF. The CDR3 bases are TGTGCCTGGAGTGTACTTGTGGCTGAAGGGCAGTTCTTC.

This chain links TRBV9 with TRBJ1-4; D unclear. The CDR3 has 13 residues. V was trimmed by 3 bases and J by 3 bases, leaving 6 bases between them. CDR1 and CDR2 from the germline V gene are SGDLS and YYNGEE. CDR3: CASSGSANEKLFF. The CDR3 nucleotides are TGTGCCAGCAGCGGGTCGGCTAATGAAAAACTGTTTTTT.

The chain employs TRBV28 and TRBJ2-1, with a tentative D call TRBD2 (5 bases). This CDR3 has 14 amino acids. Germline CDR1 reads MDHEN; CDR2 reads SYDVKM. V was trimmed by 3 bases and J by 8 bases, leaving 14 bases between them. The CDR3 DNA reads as TGTGCCAGCAGTTTCGAGGGTTCGTGGGATGAGCAGTTCTTC. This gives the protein CASSFEGSWDEQFF.

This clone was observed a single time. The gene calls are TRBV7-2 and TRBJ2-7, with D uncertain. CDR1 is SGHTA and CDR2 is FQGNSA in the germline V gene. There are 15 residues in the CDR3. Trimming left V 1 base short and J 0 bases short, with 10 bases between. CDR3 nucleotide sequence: TGTGCCAGCAGCTTAGTTGCAGTAAGCTCCTACGAGCAGTACTTC. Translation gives CASSLVAVSSYEQYF.

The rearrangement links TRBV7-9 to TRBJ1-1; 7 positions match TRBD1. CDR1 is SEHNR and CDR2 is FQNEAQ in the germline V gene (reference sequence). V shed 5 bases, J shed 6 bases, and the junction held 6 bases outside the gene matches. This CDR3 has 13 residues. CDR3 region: CASSSSDRAEAFF. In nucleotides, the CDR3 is TGTGCCAGCAGCAGTTCAGACAGGGCTGAAGCTTTCTTT. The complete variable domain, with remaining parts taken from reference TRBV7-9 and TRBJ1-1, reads DTGVSQNPRHKITKRGQNVTFRCDPISEHNRLYWYRQTLGQGPEFLTYFQNEAQLEKSRLLSDRFSAERPKGSFSTLEIQRTEQGDSAMYLCASSSSDRAEAFFGQGTRLTVV.

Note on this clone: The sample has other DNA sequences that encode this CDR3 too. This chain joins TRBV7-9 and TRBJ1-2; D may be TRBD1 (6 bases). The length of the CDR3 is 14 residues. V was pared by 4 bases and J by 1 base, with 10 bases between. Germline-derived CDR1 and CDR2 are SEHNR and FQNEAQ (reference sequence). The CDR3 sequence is CASSSGQSNYGYTF. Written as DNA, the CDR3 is TGTGCCAGCAGCTCGGGACAAAGTAACTATGGCTACACCTTC.

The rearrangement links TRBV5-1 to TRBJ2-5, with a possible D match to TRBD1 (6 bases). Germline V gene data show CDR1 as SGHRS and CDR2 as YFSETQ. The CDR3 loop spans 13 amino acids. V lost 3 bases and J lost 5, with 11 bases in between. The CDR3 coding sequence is TGCGCCAGCAGCTGGACAGTTGGGGAGACCCAGTACTTC. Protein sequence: CASSWTVGETQYF.

As DNA, the CDR3 is TGTGCCAGCAGTTTCCTCCAGGCCGGGGAGCTGTTTTTT. This gives the protein CASSFLQAGELFF. The rearrangement links TRBV9 to TRBJ2-2; D is uncertain. This CDR3 is built from 13 residues. Trimming shortened V by 5 bases and J by 6 bases, and 11 bases separated the two germline ends. Germline CDR1 SGDLS, CDR2 YYNGEE.

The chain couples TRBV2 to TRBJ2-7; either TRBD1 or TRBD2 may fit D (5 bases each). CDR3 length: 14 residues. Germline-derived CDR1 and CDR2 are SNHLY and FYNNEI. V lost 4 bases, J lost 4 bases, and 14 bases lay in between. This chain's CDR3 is CASSAAGAGYEQYF. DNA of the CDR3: TGTGCCAGCAGTGCCGCCGGGGCCGGGTACGAGCAGTACTTC.